The 9 T cell receptor beta chains listed next were all sequenced from one sample in a study of CD8+CD57+ T cells in acquired aplastic anemia. Sequenced patients had shown CD8+CD57+ cell expansion by flow cytometry. According to the study, genomic DNA was the template for TCR beta VDJ and CDR3 profiling. From the reads, TCRdb called clonotypes with MiXCR, one entry per CDR3 protein. Of around 200,000 distinct CDR3 sequences listed, about 44% are singletons. The specimen was sorted CD4+, CD8+, or CD8+CD57+ T cells (not recorded which) from PBMCs. All receptors come from a human donor with aplastic anemia.

CDR3 in amino acids: CASSFAGEGYTF. In DNA form, the CDR3 reads TGTGCCAGCAGCTTTGCAGGTGAAGGCTACACCTTC. The V gene is TRBV7-9, the J gene TRBJ1-2; D gene unclear. The ends were cut back, 3 bases at V and 8 bases at J, with 10 bases in the middle. Germline V lookup: CDR1 SEHNR, CDR2 FQNEAQ (reference sequence). This CDR3 comprises 12 residues.

The chain recombines TRBV20-1 with TRBJ2-7, with 11 bases identical to TRBD2. This CDR3 region has 12 residues. V lost 3 bases to trimming and J lost 6 bases; unmatched junction nucleotides: 1. Germline CDR1 is DFQATT and CDR2 is SNEGSKA (reference sequence). CDR3: CSASTSGSEQYF. CDR3 DNA sequence: TGCAGTGCTAGCACTAGCGGGAGCGAGCAGTACTTC.

This clonotype was seen a handful of times. The chain is built from TRBV28 and TRBJ1-1; 7 bases are a match to TRBD1. This CDR3 comprises 14 residues. The V segment lost 2 bases and the J segment 8 bases; nucleotides outside the gene matches: 8. Germline-derived CDR1 and CDR2 are MDHEN and SYDVKM. The CDR3 reads CASSLPPRQGEAFF. As DNA, the CDR3 is TGTGCCAGCAGTTTACCCCCCAGACAGGGAGAAGCTTTCTTT. The whole variable domain, remainder taken from reference TRBV28 and TRBJ1-1, is DVKVTQSSRYLVKRTGEKVFLECVQDMDHENMFWYRQDPGLGLRLIYFSYDVKMKEKGDIPEGYSVSREKKERFSLILESASTNQTSMYLCASSLPPRQGEAFFGQGTRLTVV.

The rearrangement links TRBV19 to TRBJ2-3; no definite D call. Germline V gene data show CDR1 as LNHDA and CDR2 as SQIVND (reference sequence). The CDR3 extends over 14 amino acids. Trimming removed 6 bases at V and 1 base at J, with 11 bases between. The CDR3 here is CASRPHGGTDTQYF. The CDR3 DNA is TGTGCCAGTAGGCCCCACGGTGGCACAGATACGCAGTATTTT.

The table lists this clonotype with a count of one. The chain recombines TRBV19 with TRBJ2-7; possibly TRBD2 for D (5 bases). Trimming took 3 bases from V and 3 from J, leaving 12 bases between them. There are 14 residues in the CDR3. Germline assignment: CDR1 LNHDA and CDR2 SQIVND (reference sequence). This chain's CDR3 is CASSIGLADYEQYF. The DNA for the CDR3 is TGTGCCAGTAGTATTGGGCTAGCTGACTACGAGCAGTACTTC.

To note about this clonotype: An end of the junction does not agree with germline; a read error may underlie this. V usage is TRBV29-1 and J usage is TRBJ2-1; tentative D call: TRBD2 (5 bases). Germline V gives CDR1 SQVTM, CDR2 ANQGSEA. The CDR3 runs 13 residues. The DNA for the CDR3 is TGCAGCGTTGTGTTTACGAACGGGAATGAGCAGCTCTTC. Its protein product is CSVVFTNGNEQLF.

The chain has TRBV19 and TRBJ2-1, with D possibly TRBD1 on 6 matching bases. This CDR3 contains 16 residues. Deletions cut 7 bases from V and 0 bases from J, with 16 bases between. From germline, CDR1 is LNHDA and CDR2 SQIVND (reference sequence). This chain's CDR3 is CASTQDSESSYNEQFF. CDR3 coding DNA: TGTGCCAGTACCCAGGACAGCGAGAGCTCCTACAATGAGCAGTTCTTC.

This clonotype came up many times. The chain uses TRBV20-1 and TRBJ1-4; D is undetermined. Between the trimmed V and J ends, which lost 2 bases and 5 bases, there was a span of 9 bases. Per germline, CDR1 DFQATT and CDR2 SNEGSKA (reference sequence). The CDR3 totals 13 residues. The CDR3 sequence is CSARWRANEKLFF. Written as DNA, the CDR3 is TGCAGTGCTAGATGGCGGGCCAATGAAAAACTGTTTTTT.

V usage is TRBV28 and J usage is TRBJ2-5; perhaps TRBD2 as D (5 bases). The CDR3 loop spans 14 amino acids. Germline loops: CDR1 MDHEN, CDR2 SYDVKM. Trimming took 2 bases from V and 4 from J, leaving 11 bases between them. Here the CDR3 DNA reads TGTGCCAGCAGTTTACTAAACGAGGGAGAGACCCAGTACTTC. Amino acids: CASSLLNEGETQYF.